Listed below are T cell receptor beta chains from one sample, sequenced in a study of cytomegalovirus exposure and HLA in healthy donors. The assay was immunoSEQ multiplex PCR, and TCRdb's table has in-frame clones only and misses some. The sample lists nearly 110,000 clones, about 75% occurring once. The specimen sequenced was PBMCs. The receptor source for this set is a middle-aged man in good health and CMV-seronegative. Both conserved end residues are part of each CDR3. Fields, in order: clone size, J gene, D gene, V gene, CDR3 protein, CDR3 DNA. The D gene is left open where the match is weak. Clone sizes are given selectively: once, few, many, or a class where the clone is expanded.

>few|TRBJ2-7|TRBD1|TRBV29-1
CSAPGQGKNEQYF
TGCAGCGCCCCGGGACAGGGTAAAAACGAGCAGTACTTC
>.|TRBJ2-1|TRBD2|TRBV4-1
CASSRLAGYNEQFF
TGCGCCAGCAGCCGACTAGCGGGCTACAATGAGCAGTTCTTC
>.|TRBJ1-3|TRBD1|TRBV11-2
CASRDRGRGNTIYF
TGTGCCAGCAGGGACAGGGGTCGGGGAAACACCATATATTTT
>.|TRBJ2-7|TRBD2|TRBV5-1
CASSLAGTSSYEQYF
TGCGCCAGCAGCTTAGCCGGGACTAGCTCCTACGAGCAGTACTTC
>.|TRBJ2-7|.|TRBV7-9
CASSLTPATYEQYF
TGTGCCAGCAGCTTAACTCCTGCGACCTACGAGCAGTACTTC
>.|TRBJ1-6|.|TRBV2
CASSLRSSSYNSPLHF
TGTGCCAGCAGCTTAAGAAGTAGCTCCTATAATTCACCCCTCCACTTT
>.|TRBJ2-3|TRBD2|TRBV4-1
CASSQGGLAPDTQYF
TGCGCCAGCAGCCAAGGAGGACTAGCACCGGATACGCAGTATTTT
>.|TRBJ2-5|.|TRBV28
CASRQTQETQYF
TGTGCCAGCAGACAAACACAAGAGACCCAGTACTTC
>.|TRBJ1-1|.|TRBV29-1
CSVVWRMNTEAFF
TGCAGCGTTGTTTGGCGGATGAACACTGAAGCTTTCTTT
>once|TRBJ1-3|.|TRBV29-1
CSVEGPGNTIYF
TGCAGCGTTGAGGGGCCTGGAAACACCATATATTTT
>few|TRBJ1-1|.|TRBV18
CASSPPTGTNTEAFF
TGTGCCAGCTCACCACCGACAGGTACAAACACTGAAGCTTTCTTT
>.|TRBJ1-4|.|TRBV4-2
CASSQARSRGEGKLFF
TGTGCCAGCAGCCAAGCCCGGTCCAGGGGTGAAGGAAAACTGTTTTTT
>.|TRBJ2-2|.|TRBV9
CASSDRTGELFF
TGTGCCAGCAGCGACAGAACCGGGGAGCTGTTTTTT
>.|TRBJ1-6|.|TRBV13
CASSPRGAYNSPLHF
TGTGCCAGCAGCCCCAGGGGAGCCTATAATTCACCCCTCCACTTT
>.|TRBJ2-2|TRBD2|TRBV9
CASSVGASGGVNTGELFF
TGTGCCAGCAGCGTAGGCGCCAGCGGGGGCGTTAACACCGGGGAGCTGTTTTTT
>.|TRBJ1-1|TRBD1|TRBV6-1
CASSERGQGLNTEAFF
TGTGCCAGCAGTGAAAGGGGACAGGGCTTGAACACTGAAGCTTTCTTT
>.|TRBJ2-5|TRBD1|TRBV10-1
CASSDDRGIPKTQYF
TGCGCCAGCAGCGACGACAGGGGCATACCCAAGACCCAGTACTTC
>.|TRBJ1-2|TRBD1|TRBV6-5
CASSNQGQGALGYTF
TGTGCCAGCAGTAACCAGGGACAGGGGGCGCTTGGCTACACCTTC
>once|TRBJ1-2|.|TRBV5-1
CASSPGHNAAWDGYTF
TGCGCCAGCAGCCCGGGACATAACGCGGCCTGGGATGGCTACACCTTC
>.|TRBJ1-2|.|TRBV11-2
CASSLGGGARGYTF
TGTGCCAGCAGCTTAGGAGGCGGGGCCCGGGGCTACACCTTC
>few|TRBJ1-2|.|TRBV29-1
CSVDPGHYGYTF
TGCAGCGTTGATCCGGGACATTATGGCTACACCTTC
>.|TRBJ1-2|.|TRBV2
CASSGDSYGYTF
TGTGCCAGCAGTGGGGACTCCTATGGCTACACCTTC
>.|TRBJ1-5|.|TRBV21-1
CASSRMDRLPRDQPQHF
TGTGCCAGCAGCAGGATGGACAGGTTACCGCGCGATCAGCCCCAGCATTTT
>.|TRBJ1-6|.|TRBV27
CASSYGDIGLEALHF
TGTGCCAGCAGTTACGGGGACATCGGCCTCGAGGCCCTCCACTTT
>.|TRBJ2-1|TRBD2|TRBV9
CASSELAGSLFF
TGTGCCAGCAGTGAACTAGCGGGGTCCCTGTTCTTC
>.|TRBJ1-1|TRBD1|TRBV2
CASSVGTGSTEAFF
TGTGCCAGCAGTGTAGGGACAGGGAGCACTGAAGCTTTCTTT
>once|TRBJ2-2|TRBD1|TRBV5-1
CASSIRQGTGELFF
TGCGCCAGCAGCATAAGACAGGGGACCGGGGAGCTGTTTTTT
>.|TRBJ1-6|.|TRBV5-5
CASSFRQDPSYNSPLHF
TGTGCCAGCAGCTTCCGACAGGATCCCTCCTATAATTCACCCCTCCACTTT
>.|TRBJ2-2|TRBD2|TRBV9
CASSVGGGVNTGELFF
TGTGCCAGCAGCGTAGGTGGGGGGGTGAACACCGGGGAGCTGTTTTTT
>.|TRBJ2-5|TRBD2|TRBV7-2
CASSLGLAGGEETQYF
TGTGCCAGCAGCTTAGGACTAGCGGGGGGGGAAGAGACCCAGTACTTC
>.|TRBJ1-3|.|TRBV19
CASSIPSRGASGNTIYF
TGTGCCAGTAGTATTCCTAGTCGGGGGGCTTCTGGAAACACCATATATTTT
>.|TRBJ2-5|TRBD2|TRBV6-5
CASSPGLAGQETQYF
TGTGCCAGCAGTCCAGGACTAGCGGGGCAAGAGACCCAGTACTTC
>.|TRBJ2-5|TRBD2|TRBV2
CASSLRGGGAETQYF
TGTGCCAGCAGCTTGAGGGGCGGGGGAGCGGAGACCCAGTACTTC
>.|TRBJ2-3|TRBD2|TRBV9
CAGNREAGGQADTQYF
TGTGCCGGCAATAGGGAAGCGGGAGGGCAGGCAGATACGCAGTATTTT
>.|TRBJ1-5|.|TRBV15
CATSRDSSGAQPQHF
TGTGCCACCAGCAGAGATTCTTCAGGGGCCCAGCCCCAGCATTTT
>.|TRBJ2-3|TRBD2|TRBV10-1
CASSERRWTSGGESTSTDTQYF
TGCGCCAGCAGTGAGCGACGATGGACTAGCGGGGGAGAATCTACTAGCACAGATACGCAGTATTTT
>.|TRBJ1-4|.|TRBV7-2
CASSLQGPLGNEKLFF
TGTGCCAGCAGCCTACAGGGACCTCTGGGTAATGAAAAACTGTTTTTT
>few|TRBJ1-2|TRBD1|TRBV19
CASTGTGGERGYTF
TGTGCCAGTACCGGGACAGGGGGTGAAAGGGGCTACACCTTC
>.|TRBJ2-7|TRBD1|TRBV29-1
CSVERTGSYEQYF
TGCAGCGTTGAGAGGACAGGCTCCTACGAGCAGTACTTC
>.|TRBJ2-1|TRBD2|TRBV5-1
CASIKRGAPNDEQFF
TGCGCCAGCATTAAGCGGGGGGCCCCTAACGATGAGCAGTTCTTC
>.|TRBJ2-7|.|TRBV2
CASKSDTHYEQYF
TGTGCCAGCAAATCGGACACCCACTACGAGCAGTACTTC
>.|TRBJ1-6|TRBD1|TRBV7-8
CASTPDLLTGGNSPLHF
TGTGCCAGCACGCCCGATTTACTTACAGGGGGAAATTCACCCCTCCACTTT
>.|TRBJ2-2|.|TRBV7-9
CASSSGPLGRNGELFF
TGTGCCAGCAGTTCAGGGCCCTTGGGGCGGAACGGGGAGCTGTTTTTT
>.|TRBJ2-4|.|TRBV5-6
CASSIPRGTKYF
TGTGCCAGCAGCATTCCCCGGGGTACGAAGTACTTC
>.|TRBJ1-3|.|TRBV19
CATASGGGNTIYF
TGTGCCACTGCCTCGGGGGGAGGAAACACCATATATTTT
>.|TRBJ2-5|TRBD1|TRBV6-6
CASSPGQLQETQYF
TGTGCCAGCAGTCCGGGACAGTTACAAGAGACCCAGTACTTC
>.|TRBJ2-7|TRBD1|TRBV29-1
CSSGQGSEQYF
TGCAGCTCCGGACAGGGTTCCGAGCAGTACTTC
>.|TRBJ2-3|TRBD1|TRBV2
CASSDGGTGTYTQYF
TGTGCCAGCTCCGACGGTGGGACAGGGACTTATACGCAGTATTTT
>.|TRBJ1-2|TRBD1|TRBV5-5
CASSFVTGNGYTF
TGTGCCAGCAGCTTTGTGACAGGGAATGGCTACACCTTC
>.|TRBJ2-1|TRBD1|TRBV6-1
CASKTGQGPYNEQFF
TGTGCCAGCAAGACGGGACAGGGGCCGTACAATGAGCAGTTCTTC
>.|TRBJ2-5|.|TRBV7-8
CASTEHRGRGGETQYF
TGTGCCAGCACCGAGCATAGGGGCAGGGGTGGAGAGACCCAGTACTTC
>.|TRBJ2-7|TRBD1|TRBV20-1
CSAEGAGEQYF
TGCAGTGCTGAGGGGGCGGGCGAGCAGTACTTC
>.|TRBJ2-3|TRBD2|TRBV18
CASSPGLAGRTDTQYF
TGTGCCAGCTCACCGGGACTAGCGGGGAGAACAGATACGCAGTATTTT